This TCR beta chain was documented in a study of cytomegalovirus exposure and HLA in healthy donors. General observations from the study: DRB1 had the most TCR associations and HLA-C the fewest, a later analysis found, with rates varying by HLA locus. Later on, a genetic analysis was performed. It linked a missense variant in DCLRE1C with V- and J-gene trimming of TCR beta.

This CDR3 comprises 14 residues. Trimming left V 3 bases short and J 7 bases short, with 12 bases between. The germline gives CDR1 SGHVS, CDR2 FQNEAQ. Use of 60 Vbeta and 13 Jbeta primers characterized the PCR. Measured with immunoSEQ multiplex PCR; TCRdb has only the in-frame clones, and not every one. The table lists fewer than 250,000 clones, about 81% of them singletons. On this clone itself: The antigen is unknown.

The TCR sequence derives from a man aged 40-49 years in good health and CMV-seropositive. The specimen was PBMCs. The chain uses TRBV7-8 and TRBJ2-2, with D possibly matching TRBD1 (5 bases). CDR3 coding DNA: TGTGCCAGCAGCTTCCCAGGGTCGGTCGGGGAGCTGTTTTTT. The encoded protein is CASSFPGSVGELFF.